This entry lists 14 T cell receptor beta chains sequenced from one sample in a study of lung T cells in sarcoidosis with Löfgren's syndrome. TCRdb reprocessed the reads with MiXCR, giving one entry per CDR3 protein. Of tens of thousands of distinct CDR3 sequences in the sample, 20% to 25% were seen once. The sequencing input was CD4+ T cells from PBMCs. The receptors were gathered from a human donor with sarcoidosis (Löfgren's syndrome or another form), or a control subject (not recorded which).

As DNA, the CDR3 is TGTGCCATCAGTGAGGTCACCATCTCTGGAAACACCATATATTTT. It specifies CAISEVTISGNTIYF. The V gene is TRBV10-3, the J gene TRBJ1-3; D gene ambiguous. V was cut by 2 bases and J by 0 bases, with 8 bases left in between. CDR1 is ENHRY and CDR2 is SYGVKD in the germline V gene. The CDR3 totals 15 residues.

This clonotype was seen repeatedly, ten times or more. The V gene is TRBV7-9, the J gene TRBJ2-3, with 7 bases fitting TRBD1. Germline V gene data show CDR1 as SEHNR and CDR2 as FQNEAQ (reference sequence). V gave up 5 bases and J gave up 1 base; unmatched junction bases: 3. The CDR3 runs to 14 residues. CDR3 residues: CASSPTGGTDTQYF. In nucleotides, the CDR3 is TGTGCCAGCAGCCCTACAGGGGGCACAGATACGCAGTATTTT. The complete variable domain, with remaining parts taken from reference TRBV7-9 and TRBJ2-3, reads DTGVSQNPRHKITKRGQNVTFRCDPISEHNRLYWYRQTLGQGPEFLTYFQNEAQLEKSRLLSDRFSAERPKGSFSTLEIQRTEQGDSAMYLCASSPTGGTDTQYFGPGTRLTVL.

The chain couples TRBV2 to TRBJ1-5; TRBD1 might be the D (5 bases). This CDR3 is built from 15 residues. The V and J ends lost 5 bases and 3 bases respectively, with 14 bases between them. The V gene's germline CDR1 is SNHLY and CDR2 FYNNEI. CDR3 region: CASSPFPGINQPQHF. As DNA, the CDR3 is TGTGCCAGCAGTCCTTTCCCAGGGATCAATCAGCCCCAGCATTTT.

This clonotype has at least ten counts. Here the CDR3 DNA reads TGTGCCAGCACTAACTTGACAGGGAGGAGCAATCAGCCCCAGCATTTT. This gives the protein CASTNLTGRSNQPQHF. The chain couples TRBV27 to TRBJ1-5; 7 bases line up with TRBD1. Germline lookup yields CDR1 MNHEY and CDR2 SMNVEV (reference sequence). The CDR3 covers 16 residues. V dropped 7 bases and J dropped 1; count of bases not matched to a gene: 10.

By share, this clonotype ranks as medium-sized. The rearrangement links TRBV27 to TRBJ2-7; D ambiguous. Germline CDR1 and CDR2: MNHEY and SMNVEV (reference sequence). The CDR3 is made up of 15 amino acids. V gave up 3 bases and J gave up 5 bases, with 17 bases separating them. DNA for the CDR3: TGTGCCAGCAGTTTTGTAGGTGGAGCAGGAGACGAGCAGTACTTC. It yields the protein CASSFVGGAGDEQYF.

By its share, this clonotype is medium-sized. The chain recombines TRBV27 with TRBJ1-5; D call uncertain. Germline V lookup: CDR1 MNHEY, CDR2 SMNVEV (reference sequence). V was pared by 2 bases and J by 5 bases, with 7 bases between. The CDR3 has 13 residues. The CDR3 here is CASSLSVHQPQHF. The CDR3 DNA reads TGTGCCAGCAGTTTAAGTGTCCATCAGCCCCAGCATTTT.

About this clonotype: This may be a read error: a much more frequent sequence differs by one nucleotide. Since no conserved phenylalanine or tryptophan closes the CDR3, a read error is the likely cause. The V call is TRBV15, the J call TRBJ2-2; D tentatively reads TRBD1 or TRBD2 (5 bases each). CDR3 length: 14 amino acids. The germline V and J ends were trimmed by 0 bases and 6 bases, with 8 bases remaining between them. In germline, CDR1 is LNHNV, CDR2 YYDKDF (reference sequence). This CDR3 is CATSRDLGAGELFS. The CDR3 nucleotides are TGTGCCACCAGCAGAGATTTGGGGGCCGGGGAGCTGTTTTCT.

This clonotype has more than one count but fewer than ten. The J gene is TRBJ2-2, the V gene TRBV10-3; no reliable D call. Trimming cost V 6 bases and J 5 bases, with 16 bases left between them. Germline CDR1 ENHRY, CDR2 SYGVKD. The CDR3 runs 15 residues. CDR3 in amino acids: CAISPKGYETGELFF. The CDR3, as DNA: TGTGCCATCAGCCCAAAGGGCTATGAGACCGGGGAGCTGTTTTTT.

CDR3 protein: CASSLRTGARGTEAFF. The DNA for the CDR3 is TGCGCCAGCAGCCTTCGGACAGGGGCCAGGGGCACTGAAGCTTTCTTT. The chain is built from TRBV5-1 and TRBJ1-1, with 9 bases aligning to TRBD1. The CDR3 length is 16 residues. V gave up 4 bases and J gave up 4 bases; unmatched junction bases: 11. Per germline, CDR1 SGHRS and CDR2 YFSETQ.

This clonotype was seen repeatedly, ten times or more. This chain connects TRBV10-3 to TRBJ2-7; D gene uncertain. Per germline, CDR1 ENHRY and CDR2 SYGVKD. The CDR3 is 14 residues long. Trimming pared 0 bases from V and 2 bases from J, leaving 8 bases between. The CDR3 DNA is TGTGCCATCAGTGAGTCCGGATCCCCCTACGAGCAGTACGTC. Its translation is CAISESGSPYEQYV.

This clonotype has only a few counts. The gene calls are TRBV4-1 and TRBJ2-1; 7 bases are shared with TRBD1. This CDR3 contains 18 residues. Germline CDR1 and CDR2: MGHRA and YSYEKL. V lost 4 bases, J lost 8 bases, and 20 bases stayed unmatched. The CDR3 loop is CASSLYPPGTEPRDEQFF. The CDR3 bases are TGCGCCAGCAGCCTTTACCCCCCAGGGACAGAGCCTAGGGATGAGCAGTTCTTC.

This clonotype was recorded many times. V and J are TRBV20-1 and TRBJ2-5; 7 bases are a match to TRBD1. The CDR3 sequence is 13 residues long. Trimming removed 4 bases from V and 9 bases from J; junction bases left unmatched: 11. The germline V gene encodes CDR1 DFQATT and CDR2 SNEGSKA (reference sequence). In nucleotides, the CDR3 is TGCAGTGCTACTGGGACAGCAAGAGACCCCCAGTACTTC. It codes for CSATGTARDPQYF.

At least ten counts were recorded for this clonotype. The V call is TRBV12-3 or TRBV12-4, the J call TRBJ2-4; D possibly corresponds to TRBD1 (6 bases). The CDR3 is 14 amino acids. The V end was cut by 5 bases, the J end by 7 bases, with 15 bases between. CDR3 in DNA: TGTGCCAGCAGTGGCCGGGACACTCGTAACATTCAGTACTTC. Encoded protein: CASSGRDTRNIQYF.

As to this clonotype: Just one base apart from a much larger clone, this may be a read error. The chain joins TRBV2 to TRBJ1-4, with TRBD1 as a possible D gene (5 bases). This CDR3 has 14 amino acids. The germline V gene encodes CDR1 SNHLY and CDR2 FYNNEI. V gave up 8 bases and J gave up 8 bases, with 18 bases separating them. The CDR3 DNA is TGTGCCAGCTGCCGGGACGGCGGGAAGGAAAAACTGTTTTTT. This sequence encodes CASCRDGGKEKLFF. Full variable domain (missing parts from reference TRBV2 and TRBJ1-4): EPEVTQTPSHQVTQMGQEVILRCVPISNHLYFYWYRQILGQKVEFLVSFYNNEISEKSEIFDDQFSVERPDGSNFTLKIRSTKLEDSAMYFCASCRDGGKEKLFFGSGTQLSVL.